This TCR beta chain was observed in a study of cytomegalovirus exposure and HLA in healthy donors. From germline, CDR1 is SGHVS and CDR2 FNYEAQ. V lost 5 bases and J lost 1; bases outside the gene matches: 7. This CDR3 region has 16 residues. The PCR employed 60 Vbeta primers together with 13 Jbeta primers. Authors' data handling: A follow-up analysis tallied tens of millions of unique TCR beta chains, 8.5 million to 14 million shared. Generated by immunoSEQ multiplex PCR, the TCRdb table keeps only in-frame clones and is missing some. That table is the source of V, J and clone size, and D and trimming were worked out from the DNA. The sample has 90,000 or so clones, about four fifths seen once.

The sample consisted of PBMCs. This clonotype originated in a man aged 30 to 39 in good health and CMV-seropositive. The V gene is TRBV7-6, the J gene TRBJ1-1, with TRBD1 identical over 10 bases. CDR3 amino acids: CASSNRDRGPNTEAFF. DNA for the CDR3: TGTGCCAGCAGCAACCGGGACAGGGGACCGAACACTGAAGCTTTCTTT.